This T cell receptor beta chain came from a study of blood T cell repertoires in COVID-19. On the study more broadly: PBMCs, B-cell-depleted T cells, or T cells provided the cDNA or gDNA that made up the material.

V shed 4 bases, J shed 0 bases, and the junction held 6 bases outside the gene matches. There are 16 residues in the CDR3. Looked up from germline, CDR1 is SGHNT and CDR2 is YYREEE (reference sequence). Original analysis: How many nucleated cells were present was estimated from reference gene primer amplification. Here immunoSEQ multiplex PCR was the method, and the copy in TCRdb shows in-frame clones only, minus some. V, J and clone size are taken as reported in that table, and D and trimming were inferred from the DNA itself. This table has around 270,000 clones, 84% appearing once. The sample was peripheral blood. The chain carries TRBV5-4 and TRBJ2-1; 8 bases align to TRBD2. The clonotype originates from a woman in her thirties or forties who had recovered from COVID-19. The CDR3 DNA sequence: TGTGCCAGCAGCATGGGCGGGGGGAGCTCCTACAATGAGCAGTTCTTC. The encoded protein is CASSMGGGSSYNEQFF.